This T cell receptor beta chain comes out of a study of chemoradiotherapy in HPV16-positive cancers. Germline-derived CDR1 and CDR2 are SGHTA and FQGNSA. There are 16 residues in the CDR3. Trimming removed 5 bases from V and 4 bases from J, with 19 bases in between. TCRdb's copy holds only in-frame clones and misses some; the assay was immunoSEQ multiplex PCR. The data hold 25,000 to 40,000 clones, with 88% observed a single time. This sequence joins TRBV7-2 and TRBJ2-3; either TRBD1 or TRBD2 may supply D (5 bases each). The starting material was blood, obtained from a patient who underwent chemoradiotherapy. This sequence was found in a human donor with HPV-associated anogenital cancer. The CDR3 nucleotides are TGTGCCAGCAGCGATATGGGACGGCTGGGCGCAGATACGCAGTATTTT. This sequence encodes CASSDMGRLGADTQYF.